This TCR beta chain comes out of a study of T cell repertoires in cytomegalovirus infection (dated by TCRdb to between 2019 and 2020). In the study overall: Peptide stimulations targeted recently identified HLA-C-restricted CMV epitopes, whose presentation resists viral immunomodulation, together with well-studied HLA-B-restricted epitopes. Donor HLA type was relevant to the analysis, because carriage of CMV infection together with the matching HLA type was indicated by public TCR beta signatures. What the study reported, not specific to this receptor: In both this cohort and an independent roughly 350-donor cohort, the cumulative frequency of public TCR beta family members distinguished carriers of CMV infection plus the relevant HLA type. The ex vivo response was dominated by HLA-C-restricted CMV-specific TCR beta clonotypes, which also provided the single most frequent clonotype in two of eight donors.

V trim: 1 base; J trim: 3 bases; unmatched bases: 3. CDR1 and CDR2 are drawn from the germline V gene: SGHVT, SQSDAQ. CDR3 length: 14 amino acids, cysteine to phenylalanine. Only CDR3 DNA remains: 42 bases, in frame from the first base. Taken with the paper, the label for treatment or condition translates to: in vitro stimulation with specific CMV peptide epitopes to enrich CMV-specific T cells. As regards this clonotype: Its cognate antigen has yet to be identified. Qualities for individual bases were not recorded, and no much larger clone is one base off.

Sequencer: Illumina HiSeq 1500. TCRdb cleaned the public reads at Q25 with fastp, built clones with MiXCR and kept in-frame beta chains. Here each entry gathers all rows of one CDR3 protein and keeps the most common genes and DNA. The table for this sample lists about 570,000 distinct CDR3 sequences; approximately 40% of them were counted only once. The top ten clonotypes cover more than 40% of the sample. The TCR originated in a human donor in good health (CMV status not recorded). Some clones in this sample may be carry-over from other donors' samples. The source material was cultured PBMCs, sampled from culture after CMV antigen stimulation. The sequence joins TRBV7-4 to TRBJ2-7; 7 middle bases align to TRBD1. The CDR3 in this case is CASSLERGHYEQYF. The DNA sequence reads TGTGCCAGCAGCTTAGAGAGGGGGCACTACGAGCAGTACTTC.